The present T cell receptor beta chain was sequenced within a study of cytomegalovirus exposure and HLA in healthy donors. PCR was performed using 60 Vbeta and 13 Jbeta primers. Using immunoSEQ multiplex PCR, the repertoire was profiled, and TCRdb retains in-frame clones only, with some absent. The sample holds about 130,000 clones, roughly 70% seen once. This clone appeared a few times. The antigen is not known. Overall study results and limits: By a later analysis, the bulk of CMV-associated TCR beta chains appeared HLA-restricted.

Trimming removed 5 bases at V and 7 bases at J, with 5 bases between. Germline V gene lookup returns CDR1 MNHEY and CDR2 SVGAGI. CDR3 size: 11 residues. The source of this sequence is a man between 18 and 29 years old in good health and CMV-seropositive. The source material was PBMCs. The chain combines TRBV6-5 with TRBJ1-4; TRBD1 might be the D (5 bases). CDR3 in DNA: TGTGCCAGCAGTACAGGTGAAAAACTGTTTTTT. This translates into CASSTGEKLFF.